These 22 T cell receptor beta chains came from one sample sequenced in a study of radiotherapy plus CTLA-4 blockade in lung cancer. Profiling relied on immunoSEQ multiplex PCR, and the TCRdb table lists in-frame clones only, not all of them. Here the sample spans some 46,000 clones, roughly four fifths being singletons. Material: peripheral blood, obtained from a patient treated with radiotherapy plus ipilimumab. The receptors were sampled from a human donor with non-small cell lung cancer who had stable disease on radiotherapy plus ipilimumab.

The chain carries TRBV7-9 and TRBJ1-2, with D unresolved. The V and J ends lost 5 bases and 5 bases respectively, with 15 bases between them. Germline-derived CDR1 and CDR2 are SEHNR and FQNEAQ (reference sequence). The length of the CDR3 is 14 residues. CDR3 DNA: TGTGCCAGCAGCCCCCCACGGGATCGGTATGGCTACACCTTC. Translation: CASSPPRDRYGYTF.

The table lists this clone with a few counts. The chain employs TRBV2 and TRBJ1-4; 8 nucleotides match TRBD1. Germline lookup yields CDR1 SNHLY and CDR2 FYNNEI. V lost 3 bases, J lost 3 bases, and 3 bases stayed unmatched. The CDR3 has 15 residues. The CDR3 DNA reads TGTGCCAGCAGTGAGCAGGGACAGGCTAATGAAAAACTGTTTTTT. This gives the protein CASSEQGQANEKLFF. The whole variable domain, filled in from reference TRBV2 and TRBJ1-4, reads EPEVTQTPSHQVTQMGQEVILRCVPISNHLYFYWYRQILGQKVEFLVSFYNNEISEKSEIFDDQFSVERPDGSNFTLKIRSTKLEDSAMYFCASSEQGQANEKLFFGSGTQLSVL.

This clone has a single count. CDR3 sequence reads: CAWRQLANYGYTF. As DNA, the CDR3 is TGTGCCTGGAGACAGTTAGCTAACTATGGCTACACCTTC. The V and J genes are TRBV30 and TRBJ1-2; no reliable D call. The ends were cut back, 3 bases at V and 0 bases at J, with 8 bases in the middle. The CDR3 has 13 residues. Germline lookup yields CDR1 GTSNPN and CDR2 SVGIG (reference sequence).

The chain carries TRBV27 and TRBJ2-3, with 9 bases lining up with TRBD2. CDR1 and CDR2 from the germline V gene are MNHEY and SMNVEV (reference sequence). This CDR3 has 17 amino acids. The V and J ends lost 4 bases and 2 bases, in that order; junction bases with no gene match: 10. CDR3 bases: TGTGCCAGCAGTTCCGACGTCCTAGCGGGACACACAGATACGCAGTATTTT. Translating gives CASSSDVLAGHTDTQYF.

This sequence joins TRBV19 and TRBJ1-1, with 9 bases fitting TRBD1. The V gene end was trimmed by 5 bases and the J gene end by 5 bases; junction bases not matched to a gene: 3. The CDR3 has 13 amino acids. The germline V gene encodes CDR1 LNHDA and CDR2 SQIVND (reference sequence). The CDR3 DNA is TGTGCCAGTAGTTTGACAGGGGGGACTGAAGCTTTCTTT. It encodes CASSLTGGTEAFF.

The V and J genes are TRBV28 and TRBJ1-1; D is undetermined. CDR1 and CDR2 (germline): MDHEN, SYDVKM. V lost 4 bases, J lost 4 bases, and 16 bases lay in between. The length of the CDR3 is 15 residues. CDR3 in DNA: TGTGCCAGCAGTTCACGGCCCTTCCGGGGCACTGAAGCTTTCTTT. Translating gives CASSSRPFRGTEAFF. Complete variable domain (other parts from reference TRBV28 and TRBJ1-1): DVKVTQSSRYLVKRTGEKVFLECVQDMDHENMFWYRQDPGLGLRLIYFSYDVKMKEKGDIPEGYSVSREKKERFSLILESASTNQTSMYLCASSSRPFRGTEAFFGQGTRLTVV.

The chain joins TRBV7-7 to TRBJ2-1, with D possibly matching TRBD1 (5 bases). The germline V gene encodes CDR1 SSHAT and CDR2 FNYEAQ (reference sequence). The V end was cut by 2 bases, the J end by 5 bases, with 22 bases between. The CDR3 has 18 amino acids. CDR3: CASSLTPFAGRLNNEQFF. Written as DNA, the CDR3 is TGTGCCAGCAGCTTAACTCCGTTTGCAGGGCGATTGAACAATGAGCAGTTCTTC.

This sequence joins TRBV9 and TRBJ1-4; 9 nucleotides align to TRBD1. The CDR3 has 15 residues. The junction had 10 bases not matched to a gene; V was cut back by 5 bases and J by 8 bases. The V gene's germline CDR1 is SGDLS and CDR2 YYNGEE. CDR3 sequence: CASRRGQGPREKLFF. As DNA, the CDR3 is TGTGCCAGCAGAAGGGGACAGGGCCCGCGGGAAAAACTGTTTTTT.

This clone was found once. CDR3 sequence reads: CASSLEGTVPDTQYF. CDR3 nucleotide sequence: TGCGCCAGCAGCTTGGAGGGGACAGTCCCAGATACGCAGTATTTT. The V and J genes are TRBV5-1 and TRBJ2-3; 7 bases line up with TRBD1. Germline trimming cut 0 bases from V and 4 bases from J; bases unmatched to any gene: 5. This CDR3 spans 15 amino acids. The germline CDR1 and CDR2 sequences are SGHRS and YFSETQ.

The CDR3 here is CASRWTGVYGYTF. CDR3 nucleotide sequence: TGTGCCAGCAGATGGACAGGAGTCTATGGCTACACCTTC. The chain is built from TRBV6-1 and TRBJ1-2; 7 bases are a match to TRBD1. The CDR3 extends over 13 amino acids. From germline, CDR1 is MNHNS and CDR2 SASEGT. The junction had 5 bases not matched to a gene; V was cut back by 6 bases and J by 4 bases.

The chain couples TRBV15 to TRBJ2-5, with 11 bases fitting TRBD2. CDR1 is LNHNV and CDR2 is YYDKDF in the germline V gene (reference sequence). This CDR3 spans 18 amino acids. The V gene end was trimmed by 6 bases and the J gene end by 4 bases; junction bases not matched to a gene: 16. The CDR3 protein is CATSLLETSGRRRETQYF. In nucleotides, the CDR3 is TGTGCCACCAGTCTTCTGGAAACTAGCGGGAGAAGAAGAGAGACCCAGTACTTC.

The chain recombines TRBV27 with TRBJ1-3, with 7 bases matching TRBD1. After removal of 5 bases from V and 2 bases from J, the junction contained 6 bases not matched to a gene. The germline V gene has CDR1 MNHEY and CDR2 SMNVEV (reference sequence). The CDR3 loop spans 15 amino acids. CDR3 sequence reads: CASSQYRGPGNTIYF. The CDR3 DNA reads as TGTGCCAGCAGTCAATACAGGGGCCCTGGAAACACCATATATTTT.

V gene TRBV18 combines with J gene TRBJ1-1, with a weak D call TRBD1 (6 bases). Germline CDR1 reads KGHSH; CDR2 reads LQKENI. Trimming removed 0 bases at V and 1 base at J, with 6 bases between. The CDR3 has 14 amino acids. The CDR3 region is CASSPPGQNTEAFF. The CDR3, as DNA: TGTGCCAGCTCACCACCGGGACAGAACACTGAAGCTTTCTTT.

This clone showed up just a few times. The J gene is TRBJ2-3, the V gene TRBV5-8; a possible D gene is TRBD2 (6 bases). Germline V gene data show CDR1 as SGHTS and CDR2 as YDEGEE. The V gene lost 4 bases and the J gene lost 0 bases, with 12 bases spanning the gap. CDR3 size: 15 residues. As DNA, the CDR3 is TGTGCCAGCAGCGCGGGAAAAACTAGCACAGATACGCAGTATTTT. Amino acids: CASSAGKTSTDTQYF.

The rearrangement joins TRBV27 to TRBJ1-1, with a tentative D call TRBD1 (6 bases). Trimming stripped 10 bases from V and 0 bases from J, with 18 bases between. The CDR3 is 15 residues long. CDR1 MNHEY and CDR2 SMNVEV come from the germline V gene (reference sequence). The CDR3 sequence: CATHPGAGMNTEAFF. For the CDR3, the DNA is TGTGCCACACACCCAGGGGCAGGGATGAACACTGAAGCTTTCTTT.

The rearrangement uses TRBV7-2 and TRBJ2-3, with TRBD2 matching over 8 bases. Per germline, CDR1 SGHTA and CDR2 FQGNSA. Losses at the gene ends were 1 base for V and 2 bases for J; bases not matched to a gene: 5. The CDR3 has 16 amino acids. For the CDR3, the DNA is TGTGCCAGCAGCTTAGTTCCAGCGGGAGTCACAGATACGCAGTATTTT. This codes for CASSLVPAGVTDTQYF.

The chain has TRBV7-9 and TRBJ2-7, with D perhaps matching TRBD1 (5 bases). Germline CDR1 reads SEHNR; CDR2 reads FQNEAQ (reference sequence). The CDR3 spans 13 residues. V was trimmed by 5 bases and J by 0 bases, leaving 8 bases between them. The CDR3 DNA sequence: TGTGCCAGCAGCCTTGACAGCTCCTACGAGCAGTACTTC. This encodes CASSLDSSYEQYF. Drawing the rest from reference TRBV7-9 and TRBJ2-7, the complete variable domain is DTGVSQNPRHKITKRGQNVTFRCDPISEHNRLYWYRQTLGQGPEFLTYFQNEAQLEKSRLLSDRFSAERPKGSFSTLEIQRTEQGDSAMYLCASSLDSSYEQYFGPGTRLTVT.

This chain uses TRBV27 with TRBJ2-7; TRBD2 is a possible D gene (6 bases). CDR3 length: 14 amino acids. V was pared by 4 bases and J by 2 bases, with 12 bases between. Germline CDR1 is MNHEY and CDR2 is SMNVEV (reference sequence). This chain's CDR3 is CASSSGTGPYEQYF. The CDR3 region has the DNA TGTGCCAGCAGTTCCGGGACTGGACCCTACGAGCAGTACTTC.

The gene calls are TRBV27 and TRBJ2-2, with 8 bases fitting TRBD2. CDR1 and CDR2 (germline): MNHEY, SMNVEV (reference sequence). This CDR3 contains 15 residues. The V segment lost 5 bases and the J segment 7 bases; nucleotides outside the gene matches: 9. In nucleotides, the CDR3 is TGTGCCAGCAGTCCCCAGGAGCGGGAGCACGGGGAGCTGTTTTTT. Protein sequence: CASSPQEREHGELFF.

The CDR3 nucleotides are TGTGCCAGCTCACCACCGTCCGGGACAGGGCATGGCTACACCTTC. Protein product: CASSPPSGTGHGYTF. The J gene is TRBJ1-2, the V gene TRBV18, with TRBD1 identical over 9 bases. The J segment lost 6 bases and the V segment lost 0 bases, leaving 5 bases of the junction unmatched. The CDR3 consists of 15 residues. The V gene's germline CDR1 is KGHSH and CDR2 LQKENI.

The V and J genes are TRBV21-1 and TRBJ2-5; the table's D call of TRBD2 was not tested on the DNA. The DNA matches TRBJ2-7 better at its end, which makes the J call doubtful. TRBV21-1 is a pseudogene locus. This CDR3 is built from 9 residues. The CDR3 loop reads CATRYEQYF. In nucleotides, the CDR3 is TGTGCCACACGCTACGAGCAGTACTTC.

This CDR3 is CASSFELAGTYEQYF. The DNA of the CDR3 is TGTGCCAGCAGTTTTGAGCTAGCGGGAACCTACGAGCAGTACTTC. V usage is TRBV27 and J usage is TRBJ2-7, with TRBD2 matching 9 bases. This CDR3 is 15 amino acids long. Germline CDR1 reads MNHEY; CDR2 reads SMNVEV (reference sequence). V shed 3 bases, J shed 2 bases, and the junction held 5 bases outside the gene matches.